The following is a T cell receptor (beta chain) sequence with its context. This clone's antigen is unknown. No much larger clone is present one base from it, and per-base qualities are unavailable. The CDR3 holds 12 amino acids from the cysteine to the phenylalanine. Only the CDR3 part of the read is kept: 36 bases, read in frame from the first base. Trimming removed 10 bases from V and 5 bases from J, leaving 12 bases between the germline ends. CDR1 and CDR2 (MNHEY, SVGAGI) derive from the germline V gene. The sample is drawn from a study of CD8+ T cells in alopecia areata (dated by TCRdb to the late 2010s). A note on the overall study: Treated patients were enrolled in an open-label pilot trial of oral tofacitinib, 5 to 10 mg twice daily, for moderate-to-severe alopecia areata. Tofacitinib was given for 6 to 18 months, followed by 6 months of follow-up off drug to assess delayed response and recurrence. Disease severity in treated patients was measured with the SALT score, which quantifies the percentage of affected scalp surface area. The study used high-throughput TCRbeta sequencing to examine T cell clonal expansion in alopecia areata, in both the C3H/HeJ mouse model and human patients. Human TCRbeta sequencing covered scalp tissue and sorted CD4+ and CD8+ peripheral blood T cells from patchy and totalis/universalis alopecia areata patients and healthy controls. Biopsies were taken from tofacitinib-treated patients at baseline and again at 4 and 24 weeks into treatment, and several of those patients also had a later scalp biopsy. Scalp clonality was compared across normal scalp (n=4), patchy alopecia areata scalp (n=8), and alopecia totalis/universalis scalp (n=8). RNA was obtained with the PAXgene miRNA kit for fixed scalp, the miRNeasy kit for PBMCs, and the RNeasy kit for mouse skin. Amplification of TCRbeta CDR3 regions was done by immunoSEQ multiplex PCR using 35 Vbeta forward primers and 13 Jbeta reverse primers. Beyond this particular receptor, the publication reports: Compared with normal scalp, lesional scalp, particularly in alopecia totalis/universalis, had higher clonality and more expanded CD8+ clones, which suggests antigenic drive. Many expanded lesional clones persisted in scalp and blood during tofacitinib treatment, which may partly explain relapse after stopping treatment. Unlike mouse skin, where gammadelta T cells dominate, normal human skin contains resident alphabeta T cells that get sequenced too, which complicates analysis of the scalp TCR repertoire. The treated cohort was small, with a single nonresponder, so links between baseline CD8+ expansion and response need larger studies. Tofacitinib significantly lowered scalp clonality and the number of expanded CD8+ clones among the top 100 scalp clones. TCR sequences shared between patients were less clear than in mice, possibly partly because of HLA diversity in the patient population.

Taken with the paper, the label for time point translates to: roughly 27 days on oral tofacitinib. What this sample's treatment or condition label stands for: oral pan-JAK inhibitor, 5-10 mg twice daily. From alopecia areata patients, peripheral blood was collected along with lesional scalp punch biopsies. PBMCs were separated by density centrifugation and stained for CD3, CD4 and CD8, after which CD4+ and CD8+ T cells were sorted on a FACSAria. To prepare the library, the immunoSEQ multiplex PCR assay was applied. RNA was extracted from all samples and reverse transcribed into cDNA as template for TCR sequencing. First-strand cDNA was synthesized using SuperScript III with a 2:1 mix of oligo-dT and random hexamers. A synthetic immune receptor repertoire was used to measure amplification bias, and any remaining bias was corrected computationally. The original pipeline was this. Raw reads were preprocessed to remove errors, and CDR3 was defined according to IMGT conventions as the region from the conserved cysteine to phenylalanine. Clonality was calculated as 1 minus Shannon entropy normalized by log2 of the number of productive unique TCRs. Whether each scalp clone was CD4 or CD8 was inferred by checking scalp TCRbeta sequences against the CD4 and CD8 repertoires from sorted blood. In its TCRdb copy, this immuneACCESS table keeps in-frame sequences only and misses some clones. Where compared with another copy, unresolved V genes explain less than half of these, and the others have no known cause. V and J calls plus clone size are reproduced from that table; the DNA served to infer D and trimming. Counted in this sample were 150,000 to 200,000 clones; around three fifths of them appeared once. The top ten clones comprise roughly 0.91% of the sample.

This chain is built from TRBV6-5 and TRBJ2-1, with TRBD1 tentatively as D gene (5 bases match). The receptor was derived from a human donor with alopecia areata. This sample comprised CD4+ T cells sorted from blood, obtained at week 4, from a patient treated with tofacitinib. CDR3 region: CATREGDNEQFF. The bases read TGTGCCACCAGGGAAGGGGACAATGAGCAGTTCTTC.